One sample yielded the 30 T cell receptor beta chains listed below, sequenced in a study of T cell responses to AZD1222 COVID-19 vaccine. TCRdb's copy holds only in-frame clones and misses some; the assay was immunoSEQ multiplex PCR. Of approximately 150,000 clones in the sample, roughly 90% were seen once. Sequences were derived from peripheral blood, sampled on day 0 of AZD1222 vaccination. These receptors were collected from an adult in good health.

This clone was counted a single time. J is TRBJ2-7 and V is TRBV9; 10 positions match TRBD2. CDR3 length: 15 residues. Germline trimming cut 3 bases from V and 0 bases from J; bases unmatched to any gene: 3. Germline CDR1 reads SGDLS; CDR2 reads YYNGEE. The CDR3 sequence: CASSELAGSSYEQYF. CDR3 DNA: TGTGCCAGCAGCGAACTAGCGGGAAGCTCCTACGAGCAGTACTTC.

This clone has only one observation. The CDR3, as DNA: TGTGCCAGCAGCCCAGGCGGCCGGGGGTGGAATTATCAGCCCCAGCATTTT. Amino acids: CASSPGGRGWNYQPQHF. The J gene is TRBJ1-5, the V gene TRBV3-1 (or the pseudogene TRBV3-2); the D gene is possibly TRBD1 (5 bases). CDR3 length equals 17 residues. The V end was cut by 4 bases, the J end by 5 bases, with 21 bases between. CDR1 is LGHDT and CDR2 is YNNKEL in the germline V gene (reference sequence).

The J gene is TRBJ1-4, the V gene TRBV5-5; 10 nucleotides agree with TRBD1. CDR3 length: 14 residues. Unmatched junction bases numbered 4, after V lost 3 bases and J lost 8 bases. Germline assignment: CDR1 SGHKS and CDR2 YYEKEE (reference sequence). As DNA, the CDR3 is TGTGCCAGCAGCTCCGGGACAGGGGCGGAAAAACTGTTTTTT. This translates into CASSSGTGAEKLFF.

This clone was seen just once. This chain connects TRBV7-9 to TRBJ2-2, with D tentatively TRBD1 (6 bases). V dropped 5 bases and J dropped 5 bases, with 9 bases sitting between them. There are 13 residues in the CDR3. The germline CDR1 and CDR2 sequences are SEHNR and FQNEAQ (reference sequence). As DNA, the CDR3 is TGTGCCAGCAGCCAGGGGAATACCGGGGAGCTGTTTTTT. The encoded protein is CASSQGNTGELFF.

The chain uses TRBV11-2 and TRBJ2-1; D is undetermined. This CDR3 spans 15 amino acids. The germline gives CDR1 SGHAT, CDR2 FQNNGV. The V and J ends lost 5 bases and 0 bases respectively, with 11 bases between them. CDR3 protein: CASSIRRSSYNEQFF. Written as DNA, the CDR3 is TGTGCCAGCAGCATCCGACGATCCTCCTACAATGAGCAGTTCTTC.

The chain combines TRBV28 with TRBJ2-7; 8 bases align to TRBD1. CDR3 length: 15 residues. The junction had 9 bases not matched to a gene; V was cut back by 6 bases and J by 2 bases. Looked up from germline, CDR1 is MDHEN and CDR2 is SYDVKM. The CDR3 DNA is TGTGCCAGCAGAACGACCGGGACAGGACCCTACGAGCAGTACTTC. Amino acid sequence: CASRTTGTGPYEQYF.

The chain combines TRBV2 with TRBJ1-3, with a tentative D call TRBD1 (5 bases). V was pared by 6 bases and J by 0 bases, with 9 bases between. Germline-derived CDR1 and CDR2 are SNHLY and FYNNEI. The CDR3 contains 14 residues. CDR3 bases: TGTGCCAGCAGGCCAGGGTCCTCTGGAAACACCATATATTTT. Residues: CASRPGSSGNTIYF. Together with reference TRBV2 and TRBJ1-3, the CDR3 gives the full variable domain: EPEVTQTPSHQVTQMGQEVILRCVPISNHLYFYWYRQILGQKVEFLVSFYNNEISEKSEIFDDQFSVERPDGSNFTLKIRSTKLEDSAMYFCASRPGSSGNTIYFGEGSWLTVV.

In this sample, this clone turned up a few times. V gene TRBV28 combines with J gene TRBJ1-5; 8 bases are a match to TRBD1. V was clipped by 4 bases and J by 6 bases; unmatched bases: 14. Germline loops: CDR1 MDHEN, CDR2 SYDVKM. This CDR3 is built from 17 residues. The CDR3 loop reads CASSSVGQGISSQPQHF. As DNA, the CDR3 is TGTGCCAGCAGTTCGGTTGGACAGGGAATTTCGTCTCAGCCCCAGCATTTT.

The rearrangement joins TRBV21-1 to TRBJ2-3; the table's D call of TRBD1 was not tested on the DNA. TRBV21-1 is assigned pseudogene status. This CDR3 contains 15 residues. CDR3 DNA sequence: TGTGCCAGCAGCGGAGACAGGGGCTTCACAGATACGCAGTATTTT. Encoded protein: CASSGDRGFTDTQYF.

The table lists this clone with a few counts. The rearrangement joins TRBV11-2 to TRBJ2-1; 7 nucleotides line up with TRBD2. Per germline, CDR1 SGHAT and CDR2 FQNNGV. Germline trimming cut 1 base from V and 10 bases from J; bases unmatched to any gene: 10. The CDR3 has 15 amino acids. Here the CDR3 DNA reads TGTGCCAGCAGCTTAGTTCTGGCGGGAGTCCCCGAGCAGTTCTTC. Protein product: CASSLVLAGVPEQFF. The whole variable domain, filled in from reference TRBV11-2 and TRBJ2-1, reads EAGVAQSPRYKIIEKRQSVAFWCNPISGHATLYWYQQILGQGPKLLIQFQNNGVVDDSQLPKDRFSAERLKGVDSTLKIQPAKLEDSAVYLCASSLVLAGVPEQFFGPGTRLTVL.

The rearrangement joins TRBV9 to TRBJ2-1, with unresolved D. In germline, CDR1 is SGDLS, CDR2 YYNGEE. The CDR3 sequence is 11 residues long. Trimming took 4 bases from V and 8 from J, leaving 7 bases between them. In DNA, the CDR3 is TGTGCCAGCAGCCCAGATCATGAGCAGTTCTTC. Protein sequence: CASSPDHEQFF.

In this sample, this clone turned up a few times. The rearrangement joins TRBV28 to TRBJ2-1; weak D call: TRBD1 (6 bases). V dropped 7 bases and J dropped 11 bases, with 12 bases sitting between them. Germline V gene data show CDR1 as MDHEN and CDR2 as SYDVKM. This CDR3 has 11 amino acids. The CDR3 bases are TGTGCCAGCACCCAGGGGCCCCAGCAGTTCTTC. Protein sequence: CASTQGPQQFF.

The chain recombines TRBV9 with TRBJ2-1, with D maybe TRBD1 (6 bases). Per germline, CDR1 SGDLS and CDR2 YYNGEE. The V end lost 0 bases, the J end lost 4 bases, and 8 bases lay between the germline ends. CDR3 length equals 14 residues. The chain's CDR3 is CASSVGQVYNEQFF. The CDR3 bases are TGTGCCAGCAGCGTAGGACAGGTTTACAATGAGCAGTTCTTC.

This clone has a handful of counts. The J gene is TRBJ2-5, the V gene TRBV19; no clear D. V lost 6 bases and J lost 4, with 9 bases in between. CDR3 size: 12 residues. Per germline, CDR1 LNHDA and CDR2 SQIVND (reference sequence). CDR3 sequence (DNA): TGTGCCAGTAGCCCACCGGGAGAGACCCAGTACTTC. Its protein product is CASSPPGETQYF.

The CDR3 sequence: CASSQSSPSPVFVYTF. Here the CDR3 DNA reads TGCGCCAGCAGCCAATCGTCTCCGTCGCCGGTTTTCGTCTACACCTTC. The chain recombines TRBV4-1 with TRBJ1-2; D remains ambiguous. The CDR3 sequence is 16 residues long. V lost 2 bases, J lost 10 bases, and 23 bases lay in between. CDR1 and CDR2 (germline): MGHRA, YSYEKL.

The V gene is TRBV7-8, the J gene TRBJ1-3, with D perhaps matching TRBD1 (5 bases). V was clipped by 4 bases and J by 2 bases, with 9 bases between them. The CDR3 is made up of 14 amino acids. The V gene's germline CDR1 is SGHVS and CDR2 FQNEAQ. This CDR3 is CASSSGTAGNTIYF. DNA for the CDR3: TGTGCCAGCAGCTCCGGGACGGCTGGAAACACCATATATTTT.

This chain links TRBV5-5 with TRBJ1-6, with 9 bases lining up with TRBD1. This CDR3 has 20 residues. Germline CDR1 is SGHKS and CDR2 is YYEKEE (reference sequence). V trimming: 4 bases; J trimming: 13 bases; junction bases outside the gene matches: 27. CDR3 region: CASSGGTGNPLRSPLFPLHF. CDR3 nucleotides: TGTGCCAGCAGCGGTGGGACAGGGAACCCCCTCAGATCCCCCCTATTCCCCCTCCACTTT. The full variable domain, its missing parts supplied by reference TRBV5-5 and TRBJ1-6, is DAGVTQSPTHLIKTRGQQVTLRCSPISGHKSVSWYQQVLGQGPQFIFQYYEKEERGRGNFPDRFSARQFPNYSSELNVNALLLGDSALYLCASSGGTGNPLRSPLFPLHFGNGTRLTVT.

This clone was counted only a few times. CDR3 coding DNA: TGTGCCATCAGAGCCAACACCGGGGAGCTGTTTTTT. The encoded protein is CAIRANTGELFF. The J gene is TRBJ2-2, the V gene TRBV10-3; D call uncertain. The CDR3 extends over 12 amino acids. V was trimmed by 6 bases and J by 2 bases, leaving 4 bases between them. CDR1 and CDR2 from the germline V gene are ENHRY and SYGVKD.

The V call is TRBV9, the J call TRBJ1-1; TRBD1 matches 7 bases. The germline V gene has CDR1 SGDLS and CDR2 YYNGEE. V gave up 2 bases and J gave up 6 bases; unmatched junction bases: 4. CDR3 length equals 13 residues. As DNA, the CDR3 is TGTGCCAGCAGCGTGACAGGGAAGGCTGAAGCTTTCTTT. Its protein is CASSVTGKAEAFF.

This chain joins TRBV3-1 (or the pseudogene TRBV3-2) and TRBJ2-3; D remains ambiguous. The V end lost 4 bases, the J end lost 4 bases, and 12 bases lay between the germline ends. From germline, CDR1 is LGHDT and CDR2 YNNKEL (reference sequence). The CDR3 runs to 14 residues. For the CDR3, the DNA is TGTGCCAGCAGCCCCCCCGGCTCTCCAGATACGCAGTATTTT. Its translation: CASSPPGSPDTQYF.

This clone appeared a single time. This chain uses TRBV7-9 with TRBJ1-5; TRBD1 matches 7 bases. This CDR3 has 14 residues. V gave up 5 bases and J gave up 0 bases; unmatched junction bases: 1. The germline V gene encodes CDR1 SEHNR and CDR2 FQNEAQ (reference sequence). This CDR3 reads CASSRQGSNQPQHF. The CDR3, as DNA: TGTGCCAGCAGCCGACAGGGTAGCAATCAGCCCCAGCATTTT.

This clone came up once. The chain couples TRBV6-5 to TRBJ1-2; maybe TRBD1 (5 bases). Germline CDR1 reads MNHEY; CDR2 reads SVGAGI. V was trimmed by 2 bases and J by 8 bases, leaving 18 bases between them. There are 15 residues in the CDR3. The CDR3 is CASSYEVRGGGGYTF. The CDR3 nucleotides read TGTGCCAGCAGTTACGAGGTCCGGGGGGGTGGCGGCTACACCTTC.

The chain joins TRBV19 to TRBJ1-1; D might be TRBD1 (6 bases). V dropped 6 bases and J dropped 5 bases, with 13 bases sitting between them. CDR1 and CDR2 (germline): LNHDA, SQIVND (reference sequence). The CDR3 sequence is 13 residues long. CDR3: CASSTDRGTEAFF. CDR3 coding DNA: TGTGCCAGTAGCACGGACAGAGGGACTGAAGCTTTCTTT.

The rearrangement uses TRBV6-5 and TRBJ1-1; 8 bases agree with TRBD1. Per the germline V gene, CDR1 is MNHEY and CDR2 is SVGAGI. This CDR3 spans 14 amino acids. With 6 bases clipped from V and 5 bases from J, the junction kept 8 bases outside the gene matches. Here the CDR3 reads CASSRGQGATEAFF. CDR3 bases: TGTGCCAGCAGCCGCGGGCAGGGGGCAACTGAAGCTTTCTTT.

This chain joins TRBV12-3 or TRBV12-4 and TRBJ2-3; D gene ambiguous. The CDR3 consists of 11 residues. V was clipped by 2 bases and J by 3 bases, with 0 bases between them. The CDR3, as DNA: TGTGCCAGCAGTTTAACAGATACGCAGTATTTT. Translation: CASSLTDTQYF.

This chain connects TRBV19 to TRBJ1-4; TRBD1 aligns across 12 bases. Trimming at V came to 2 bases and at J to 12 bases, leaving 7 bases not matched to a gene. Germline V gives CDR1 LNHDA, CDR2 SQIVND (reference sequence). The CDR3 contains 15 residues. The CDR3 sequence is CASSIPGQGARELFF. The CDR3 coding sequence is TGTGCCAGTAGTATACCGGGACAGGGGGCTCGTGAACTGTTTTTT.

The chain employs TRBV11-2 and TRBJ2-2, with 7 bases that match TRBD2. V dropped 5 bases and J dropped 9; count of bases not matched to a gene: 9. Germline V CDR1 and CDR2: SGHAT, FQNNGV. The length of the CDR3 is 14 residues. CDR3 loop: CASSTIGGLRELFF. CDR3 nucleotides: TGTGCCAGCAGCACCATCGGGGGGTTGAGGGAGCTGTTTTTT.

The chain carries TRBV9 and TRBJ1-2, with D maybe TRBD1 (5 bases). The germline V gene encodes CDR1 SGDLS and CDR2 YYNGEE. Trimming cost V 4 bases and J 0 bases, with 22 bases left between them. The CDR3 totals 18 residues. The CDR3 DNA is TGTGCCAGCAGCTCCACCGGGACGGCTGGCCGTTCTAACTATGGCTACACCTTC. Its translation is CASSSTGTAGRSNYGYTF.

The chain uses TRBV11-3 and TRBJ2-2; no clear D gene. Germline V gene data show CDR1 as SGHNT and CDR2 as YENEEA. This CDR3 contains 16 residues. Trimming shortened V by 1 base and J by 5 bases, and 14 bases separated the two germline ends. CDR3 sequence reads: CASSLARWRETGELFF. The CDR3 nucleotides are TGTGCCAGCAGCTTAGCCAGGTGGCGAGAAACCGGGGAGCTGTTTTTT.

The chain is built from TRBV3-1 (or the pseudogene TRBV3-2) and TRBJ2-1, with 14 nucleotides matching TRBD2. The CDR3 runs 15 residues. Germline CDR1 LGHDT, CDR2 YNNKEL (reference sequence). V was clipped by 5 bases and J by 9 bases; unmatched bases: 6. In DNA form, the CDR3 reads TGTGCCAGCAGCATTGGGACTAGCGGGAGTGGTGAGCAGTTCTTC. Translated: CASSIGTSGSGEQFF.